The 32 T cell receptor beta chains reported below all come from one sample, sequenced in a study of T cell responses to AZD1222 COVID-19 vaccine. Method: immunoSEQ multiplex PCR; TCRdb's copy keeps in-frame clones and lacks some. The sample records 160,000 or so clones, 90% being singletons. The sequencing here drew on peripheral blood, taken on day 0 of AZD1222 vaccination. These receptor sequences come from an adult in good health.

This clone occurred once. This chain connects TRBV7-9 to TRBJ2-3; D is unresolved. Trimming removed 1 base from V and 0 bases from J, with 2 bases in between. CDR1 and CDR2 from the germline V gene are SEHNR and FQNEAQ (reference sequence). There are 13 residues in the CDR3. The CDR3 loop reads CASSLESTDTQYF. CDR3 DNA: TGTGCCAGCAGCTTAGAGAGCACAGATACGCAGTATTTT.

The chain uses TRBV15 and TRBJ2-3, with TRBD2 matching over 7 bases. The germline V gene has CDR1 LNHNV and CDR2 YYDKDF (reference sequence). The CDR3 sequence is 15 residues long. V was clipped by 6 bases and J by 5 bases; unmatched bases: 11. Written as DNA, the CDR3 is TGTGCCACCAGTGGGGATGGCGGGAGCTTAGATACGCAGTATTTT. Its translation: CATSGDGGSLDTQYF.

V and J are TRBV12-1 and TRBJ2-6. TRBV12-1 is an annotated pseudogene. The CDR3 loop spans 18 amino acids. CDR3 coding DNA: TGTGCCAGCAGCTTTGATCAAGGCAGAAACTCTGGGGCCAACGTCCTGACTTTC. This sequence encodes CASSFDQGRNSGANVLTF.

The chain employs TRBV11-2 and TRBJ1-6; D ambiguous. CDR1 and CDR2 from the germline V gene are SGHAT and FQNNGV. Between the trimmed V and J ends, which lost 3 bases and 0 bases, there was a span of 6 bases. CDR3 length equals 15 residues. This CDR3 is CASSFDPSYNSPLHF. The CDR3 DNA follows: TGTGCCAGCAGCTTCGATCCCTCCTATAATTCACCCCTCCACTTT. The full variable domain, its missing parts supplied by reference TRBV11-2 and TRBJ1-6, is EAGVAQSPRYKIIEKRQSVAFWCNPISGHATLYWYQQILGQGPKLLIQFQNNGVVDDSQLPKDRFSAERLKGVDSTLKIQPAKLEDSAVYLCASSFDPSYNSPLHFGNGTRLTVT.

This clone has a single count. The V call is TRBV28, the J call TRBJ1-5; D not certain. CDR1 is MDHEN and CDR2 is SYDVKM in the germline V gene. CDR3 length: 12 amino acids. Trimming removed 4 bases at V and 4 bases at J, with 5 bases between. CDR3 coding DNA: TGTGCCAGCAGTTCTATTAATCAGCCCCAGCATTTT. Protein sequence: CASSSINQPQHF.

The genes are TRBV5-1 and TRBJ1-2; TRBD1 aligns across 9 bases. The CDR3 runs to 15 residues. Germline assignment: CDR1 SGHRS and CDR2 YFSETQ. V was pared by 4 bases and J by 3 bases, with 7 bases of the junction left unmatched. The CDR3 DNA reads as TGCGCCAGCAGCCAGGGGACAGGGAGTTACTATGGCTACACCTTC. Translating it yields CASSQGTGSYYGYTF.

Note on this clone: The same CDR3 can be traced to other DNA sequences in this sample. The chain combines TRBV29-1 with TRBJ1-1; D not resolved. The CDR3 is made up of 12 amino acids. V lost 5 bases, J lost 0 bases, and 7 bases lay in between. Germline lookup yields CDR1 SQVTM and CDR2 ANQGSEA. CDR3 nucleotides: TGCAGCGTTTCCAGGATGAACACTGAAGCTTTCTTT. Its protein is CSVSRMNTEAFF.

V usage is TRBV3-1 (or the pseudogene TRBV3-2) and J usage is TRBJ2-1; 9 bases align to TRBD2. This CDR3 is built from 18 residues. CDR1 is LGHDT, CDR2 YNNKEL, per germline (reference sequence). V lost 0 bases, J lost 6 bases, and 12 bases stayed unmatched. The CDR3 is CASSQESLAGPRRNEQFF. As DNA, the CDR3 is TGTGCCAGCAGCCAAGAGTCACTAGCGGGTCCCCGTCGCAATGAGCAGTTCTTC.

This sequence joins TRBV18 and TRBJ2-7; TRBD1 matches at 10 bases. This CDR3 comprises 15 residues. The germline CDR1 and CDR2 sequences are KGHSH and LQKENI. V gave up 3 bases and J gave up 2 bases; unmatched junction bases: 4. The CDR3 DNA reads TGTGCCAGCTCACCGGGACAGGGGACCACCTACGAGCAGTACTTC. This sequence encodes CASSPGQGTTYEQYF. The variable domain in full, with the rest retrieved from reference TRBV18 and TRBJ2-7, is NAGVMQNPRHLVRRRGQEARLRCSPMKGHSHVYWYRQLPEEGLKFMVYLQKENIIDESGMPKERFSAEFPKEGPSILRIQQVVRGDSAAYFCASSPGQGTTYEQYFGPGTRLTVT.

The CDR3 nucleotides are TGCGCCAGCAGCCAAGCGAACTCAGGGACCGGGGCCAACGTCCTGACTTTC. Translating it yields CASSQANSGTGANVLTF. The V gene is TRBV4-3, the J gene TRBJ2-6; the D gene could be TRBD1 or TRBD2 (5 bases each). From germline, CDR1 is LGHNA and CDR2 YSLEER. The CDR3 runs to 17 residues. Trimming shortened V by 1 base and J by 4 bases, and 14 bases separated the two germline ends.

V is TRBV29-1 and J is TRBJ2-1; 7 nucleotides match TRBD1. V gave up 7 bases and J gave up 5 bases; unmatched junction bases: 2. Germline V gene sequence: CDR1 SQVTM, CDR2 ANQGSEA. The length of the CDR3 is 11 residues. In DNA form, the CDR3 reads TGCAGCGCCGGACAGGACAATGAGCAGTTCTTC. Translating it yields CSAGQDNEQFF.

The J gene is TRBJ1-2, the V gene TRBV29-1; 7 nucleotides agree with TRBD1. Germline CDR1 and CDR2: SQVTM and ANQGSEA. The CDR3 totals 11 residues. CDR3 nucleotides: TGCTCGACAGGGAGAGTAGATGGCTACACCTTC. Its translation is CSTGRVDGYTF.

The genes are TRBV28 and TRBJ2-7; 8 bases align to TRBD1. The CDR3 loop spans 13 amino acids. V dropped 5 bases and J dropped 6; count of bases not matched to a gene: 6. Germline lookup yields CDR1 MDHEN and CDR2 SYDVKM. CDR3 DNA sequence: TGTGCCAGCAGTGCGGACAGGGTACGCGAGCAGTACTTC. Its translation: CASSADRVREQYF.

The CDR3 DNA is TGTGCCAGCAGCCAGGACGGCAACTATGGCTACACCTTC. Encoded protein: CASSQDGNYGYTF. The rearrangement links TRBV6-5 to TRBJ1-2; D is unclear. Germline CDR1 and CDR2: MNHEY and SVGAGI. This CDR3 has 13 amino acids. Trimming stripped 6 bases from V and 2 bases from J, with 10 bases between.

The J gene is TRBJ2-3, the V gene TRBV19; TRBD1 matches at 9 bases. Losses at the gene ends were 10 bases for V and 6 bases for J; bases not matched to a gene: 20. This CDR3 region has 17 residues. Looked up from germline, CDR1 is LNHDA and CDR2 is SQIVND (reference sequence). In nucleotides, the CDR3 is TGTGCCACCCGGGACAGGGTTTACCGCTCGGGTGGGGATACGCAGTATTTT. Protein: CATRDRVYRSGGDTQYF.

The rearrangement uses TRBV6-2 or TRBV6-3 and TRBJ2-1, with 14 nucleotides matching TRBD2. CDR1 is MNHEY, CDR2 SVGEGT, per germline. V shed 6 bases and J 8 bases; nucleotides not matched to a gene: 3. CDR3 length: 14 amino acids. CDR3 nucleotides: TGTGCCAGCAGCCTGACTAGCGGGGGGGATGAGCAGTTCTTC. Its protein is CASSLTSGGDEQFF.

The chain combines TRBV29-1 with TRBJ2-3; TRBD2 is a possible D gene (5 bases). With 4 bases removed from V and 3 bases from J, the gap between germline ends came to 14 bases. This CDR3 spans 14 amino acids. Germline V CDR1 and CDR2: SQVTM, ANQGSEA. The CDR3 nucleotides are TGCAGCGTTGCCCCCTGGCGGGCGACAGATACGCAGTATTTT. Amino acid sequence: CSVAPWRATDTQYF.

This chain joins TRBV28 and TRBJ1-6, with D possibly matching TRBD1 (5 bases). This CDR3 has 14 residues. CDR1 and CDR2 from the germline V gene are MDHEN and SYDVKM. V was trimmed by 5 bases and J by 4 bases, leaving 9 bases between them. The CDR3 here is CASSDSRYNSPLHF. The CDR3 nucleotides read TGTGCCAGCAGTGACAGCAGATATAATTCACCCCTCCACTTT. Variable domain in full (rest from reference TRBV28 and TRBJ1-6): DVKVTQSSRYLVKRTGEKVFLECVQDMDHENMFWYRQDPGLGLRLIYFSYDVKMKEKGDIPEGYSVSREKKERFSLILESASTNQTSMYLCASSDSRYNSPLHFGNGTRLTVT.

The V gene is TRBV7-2, the J gene TRBJ1-2; no clear D gene. Trimming pared 2 bases from V and 6 bases from J, leaving 10 bases between. CDR1 is SGHTA and CDR2 is FQGNSA in the germline V gene. This CDR3 contains 13 residues. The CDR3 region has the DNA TGTGCCAGCAGCTTACGACAAAAAAATGGCTACACCTTC. Its protein product is CASSLRQKNGYTF.

This rearrangement joins TRBV5-5 to TRBJ2-2; no clear D. The CDR3 sequence is 14 residues long. Germline V gene sequence: CDR1 SGHKS, CDR2 YYEKEE (reference sequence). Trimming stripped 1 base from V and 4 bases from J, with 8 bases between. In DNA, the CDR3 is TGTGCCAGCAGCTTGCCGCTCAGCACCGGGGAGCTGTTTTTT. This gives the protein CASSLPLSTGELFF. The full variable domain, in which reference TRBV5-5 and TRBJ2-2 provide the parts outside the CDR3, is DAGVTQSPTHLIKTRGQQVTLRCSPISGHKSVSWYQQVLGQGPQFIFQYYEKEERGRGNFPDRFSARQFPNYSSELNVNALLLGDSALYLCASSLPLSTGELFFGEGSRLTVL.

This chain uses TRBV28 with TRBJ2-1; 12 positions match TRBD2. V lost 6 bases and J lost 13; bases outside the gene matches: 10. The CDR3 has 14 amino acids. CDR1 is MDHEN and CDR2 is SYDVKM in the germline V gene. The CDR3 loop reads CASSHRLAGGRQFF. Written as DNA, the CDR3 is TGTGCCAGCAGCCACCGGCTAGCGGGAGGGCGCCAGTTCTTC.

This sequence joins TRBV12-3 or TRBV12-4 and TRBJ1-4; D gene unclear. V lost 1 base and J lost 7, with 1 base in between. This CDR3 contains 11 residues. The CDR3 region has the DNA TGTGCCAGCAGTTTAGGTGAAAAACTGTTTTTT. Its protein product is CASSLGEKLFF.

The gene calls are TRBV18 and TRBJ2-2; D might be TRBD1 (6 bases). The CDR3 has 14 amino acids. V was cut by 6 bases and J by 1 base, with 9 bases left in between. CDR1 and CDR2 from the germline V gene are KGHSH and LQKENI. This chain's CDR3 is CASSDRLNTGELFF. For the CDR3, the DNA is TGTGCCAGCTCCGACAGGCTGAACACCGGGGAGCTGTTTTTT.

The gene calls are TRBV21-1 and TRBJ2-7; the D call in the table, TRBD2, was not verified against the DNA. TRBV21-1 is tagged as a pseudogene. The CDR3 sequence is 15 residues long. CDR3 in DNA: TGTGCCAGCAGCAAAGGACTAGCGGGAGCCTACGAGCAGTACTTC. Translation: CASSKGLAGAYEQYF.

The rearrangement links TRBV18 to TRBJ1-4, with D perhaps matching TRBD1 (6 bases). The germline gives CDR1 KGHSH, CDR2 LQKENI. The CDR3 consists of 16 residues. V lost 0 bases, J lost 5 bases, and 13 bases lay in between. CDR3 amino acids: CASSPPSGGGNEKLFF. CDR3 bases: TGTGCCAGCTCACCACCCTCTGGGGGCGGAAATGAAAAACTGTTTTTT.

The J gene is TRBJ1-2, the V gene TRBV25-1, with TRBD1 matching over 11 bases. The CDR3 sequence is 15 residues long. Per germline, CDR1 MGHDK and CDR2 SYGVNS. The V gene end was trimmed by 8 bases and the J gene end by 2 bases; junction bases not matched to a gene: 7. This CDR3 reads CASPGQGGKNYGYTF. CDR3 nucleotides: TGTGCCAGCCCGGGACAGGGGGGGAAAAACTATGGCTACACCTTC.

This sequence joins TRBV10-3 and TRBJ2-2, with TRBD1 matching 9 bases. The CDR3 loop spans 16 amino acids. V shed 3 bases and J 5 bases; nucleotides not matched to a gene: 7. Germline V gives CDR1 ENHRY, CDR2 SYGVKD. In DNA form, the CDR3 reads TGTGCCATCAGTGAAACCGGGACAGGGAGAACCGGGGAGCTGTTTTTT. It specifies CAISETGTGRTGELFF.

This chain joins TRBV12-3 or TRBV12-4 and TRBJ1-2; D gene unclear. The V and J ends lost 7 bases and 8 bases respectively, with 17 bases between them. The CDR3 extends over 13 amino acids. The CDR3 DNA sequence: TGTGCCAGCACCGCGGCGGGCGTAGACGGCTACACCTTC. Protein sequence: CASTAAGVDGYTF.

V and J are TRBV19 and TRBJ1-6; D perhaps matches TRBD1 (5 bases). V lost 5 bases to trimming and J lost 11 bases, with 13 bases between them. The CDR3 runs to 13 residues. Germline-derived CDR1 and CDR2 are LNHDA and SQIVND (reference sequence). CDR3 nucleotides: TGTGCCAGTAGTCTCTCCGAGGGGCCACCCCTCCACTTT. Protein product: CASSLSEGPPLHF.

This clone was observed a single time. V and J are TRBV9 and TRBJ2-1; TRBD2 matches 9 bases. Germline V lookup: CDR1 SGDLS, CDR2 YYNGEE. The CDR3 sequence is 15 residues long. V dropped 4 bases and J dropped 0; count of bases not matched to a gene: 2. CDR3 region: CASSYSGSSYNEQFF. The CDR3 DNA is TGTGCCAGCAGCTATAGCGGGAGCTCCTACAATGAGCAGTTCTTC. The full variable domain, its missing parts supplied by reference TRBV9 and TRBJ2-1, is DSGVTQTPKHLITATGQRVTLRCSPRSGDLSVYWYQQSLDQGLQFLIQYYNGEERAKGNILERFSAQQFPDLHSELNLSSLELGDSALYFCASSYSGSSYNEQFFGPGTRLTVL.

The rearrangement links TRBV5-8 to TRBJ2-1; perhaps TRBD2 as D (6 bases). The CDR3 is 17 amino acids. Germline CDR1 is SGHTS and CDR2 is YDEGEE. V was pared by 2 bases and J by 3 bases, with 18 bases between. CDR3: CASSFSSAGVRYNEQFF. In DNA, the CDR3 is TGTGCCAGCAGCTTTAGCTCAGCGGGTGTCCGCTACAATGAGCAGTTCTTC. The whole variable domain, remainder taken from reference TRBV5-8 and TRBJ2-1, is EAGVTQSPTHLIKTRGQQATLRCSPISGHTSVYWYQQALGLGLQFLLWYDEGEERNRGNFPPRFSGRQFPNYSSELNVNALELEDSALYLCASSFSSAGVRYNEQFFGPGTRLTVL.

The chain employs TRBV5-1 and TRBJ1-6, with D maybe TRBD1 (5 bases). This CDR3 region has 15 residues. V was clipped by 4 bases and J by 6 bases, with 14 bases between them. CDR1 is SGHRS, CDR2 YFSETQ, per germline. The CDR3 DNA follows: TGCGCCAGCAGCCCGGTGGAGGGGATTAATTCACCCCTCCACTTT. This codes for CASSPVEGINSPLHF.